The sequence of this T cell receptor beta chain was determined in a study of blood T cell repertoires in COVID-19. Clones were read by immunoSEQ multiplex PCR, and TCRdb kept only the in-frame ones, dropping some. The data show around 380,000 clones, with approximately 87% seen just once and roughly 1.4% held by the top ten. This clone was observed once. The junction had 2 bases not matched to a gene; V was cut back by 5 bases and J by 10 bases. This CDR3 comprises 11 residues. Donors of Cohort 3 who recovered were those that had two negative PCRs, clearance, or symptom resolution. The clonotype was recovered from a man aged 25-45 years who had recovered from COVID-19. The material sequenced was PBMCs or T cells enriched from blood (not recorded which). The chain combines TRBV12-3 or TRBV12-4 with TRBJ2-3; TRBD1 matches at 8 bases. As DNA, the CDR3 is TGTGCCAGCAGTGGACAGGGCGCGCAGTATTTT. Translation gives CASSGQGAQYF.